This T cell receptor beta chain came from a study of PD-L1 blockade in urothelial cancer. Study details: Anywhere from 0 to 3 prior chemotherapy regimens had been received by patients. Blood analysis occurred 3 weeks (second dose) and 6 weeks after treatment start.

TCRdb's table, derived via immunoSEQ multiplex PCR, lists solely in-frame clones and lacks some. The sample includes around 79,000 clones, 85% of them seen just once. The CDR3 length is 15 residues. Trimming took 5 bases from V and 1 from J; bases not matched to a gene: 7. In germline, CDR1 is MDHEN, CDR2 SYDVKM. Time point: pretreatment peripheral blood. The patients had locally advanced or metastatic urothelial carcinoma. Each individual provided 1 to 8 samples (taken pretreatment and on-treatment). The clonotype comes from a man aged 35 to 55 with urothelial cancer. V and J are TRBV28 and TRBJ1-1; 7 nucleotides align to TRBD1. The source was PBMCs, collected around atezolizumab (anti-PD-L1) treatment. CDR3 sequence reads: CASSQPGQTNTEAFF. The CDR3 bases are TGTGCCAGCAGTCAACCGGGACAGACGAACACTGAAGCTTTCTTT. The entire variable domain, with the rest obtained from reference TRBV28 and TRBJ1-1, is as follows: DVKVTQSSRYLVKRTGEKVFLECVQDMDHENMFWYRQDPGLGLRLIYFSYDVKMKEKGDIPEGYSVSREKKERFSLILESASTNQTSMYLCASSQPGQTNTEAFFGQGTRLTVV.